What follows is one T cell receptor beta chain and its context. What it binds is not known. This sample stems from a study of T cell responses to AZD1222 COVID-19 vaccine. General study points: Receipt of two AZD1222 doses was followed by a rise in Spike-specific TCR breadth and depth. The study sampled repertoires only after the peak T cell response. Spike as a whole was targeted by vaccine-associated CD4 TCRs, dominant at 160-218 and 743-854.

Profiled with immunoSEQ multiplex PCR; TCRdb holds only in-frame clones, not every one. This table has roughly 150,000 clones, approximately 90% appearing once. V was cut by 3 bases and J by 6 bases, with 15 bases left in between. This CDR3 has 15 amino acids. The germline V gene has CDR1 MDHEN and CDR2 SYDVKM. The V call is TRBV28, the J call TRBJ1-5; maybe TRBD1 (5 bases). This clonotype was obtained from an adult who received the AZD1222 COVID-19 vaccine. The sample here was peripheral blood, taken 28 days after the second AZD1222 dose. The CDR3 region has the DNA TGTGCCAGCAGTTTTGGGGGGGGGAGCGGTCAGCCCCAGCATTTT. It specifies CASSFGGGSGQPQHF. Drawing the rest from reference TRBV28 and TRBJ1-5, the complete variable domain is DVKVTQSSRYLVKRTGEKVFLECVQDMDHENMFWYRQDPGLGLRLIYFSYDVKMKEKGDIPEGYSVSREKKERFSLILESASTNQTSMYLCASSFGGGSGQPQHFGDGTRLSIL.